The 17 T cell receptor beta chains below come from one sample, sequenced in a study of Tregs in tolerant kidney transplant recipients. Libraries were prepared by immunoSEQ multiplex PCR; TCRdb keeps only in-frame clonotypes and omits some of them. The sample includes some 47,000 clones, roughly 89% of them seen just once. Recipients received nonmyeloablative bone marrow transplants from related graft donors, with transient mixed chimerism. The sequenced sample was CD8+ T cells from blood (PBMCs), obtained 12 months after the transplant. These receptors came from a human patient who received a combined kidney and bone marrow transplant. Some of these T cells may belong to the graft donor.

The chain links TRBV6-5 to TRBJ2-3, with TRBD2 matching 8 bases. The CDR3 extends over 14 amino acids. V lost 6 bases to trimming and J lost 1 base; unmatched junction nucleotides: 3. Germline lookup yields CDR1 MNHEY and CDR2 SVGAGI. As DNA, the CDR3 is TGTGCCAGCAGCCCGGGACTAGGCACAGATACGCAGTATTTT. It encodes CASSPGLGTDTQYF.

This sequence joins TRBV4-3 and TRBJ2-1, with 7 bases lining up with TRBD2. Germline V gene sequence: CDR1 LGHNA, CDR2 YSLEER. The CDR3 extends over 15 amino acids. V gave up 1 base and J gave up 2 bases; unmatched junction bases: 2. CDR3 amino acids: CASSQGGGTYNEQFF. In DNA, the CDR3 is TGCGCCAGCAGCCAAGGGGGGGGAACCTACAATGAGCAGTTCTTC.

This rearrangement joins TRBV19 to TRBJ1-6, with 7 bases that match TRBD1. The CDR3 has 16 amino acids. V trimming: 6 bases; J trimming: 9 bases; junction bases outside the gene matches: 14. Germline CDR1 is LNHDA and CDR2 is SQIVND (reference sequence). CDR3 sequence: CASRTGTRGSSSPLHF. DNA for the CDR3: TGTGCCAGTAGAACCGGGACCAGGGGGTCGAGTTCACCCCTCCACTTT.

This clone occurred a few times. One end of the junction varies from germline; a read error may be responsible. Other nucleotide sequences in the sample specify the same CDR3. The chain links TRBV27 to TRBJ1-6; D not certain. In germline, CDR1 is MNHEY, CDR2 SMNVEV (reference sequence). The CDR3 spans 16 residues. CDR3 region: CASSSHRSSYNSPLHF. The CDR3 DNA is TGTGCCAGCAGCTCCCACAGAAGCTCCTATAATTCCCCCCTCCACTTT.

The chain has TRBV9 and TRBJ2-1; 9 positions match TRBD2. The CDR3 has 15 amino acids. V dropped 4 bases and J dropped 5; count of bases not matched to a gene: 7. Germline V lookup: CDR1 SGDLS, CDR2 YYNGEE. The CDR3 loop is CASSPPASGNNEQFF. The DNA of the CDR3 is TGTGCCAGCAGCCCTCCCGCTAGCGGGAACAATGAGCAGTTCTTC.

The chain combines TRBV11-2 with TRBJ1-2, with 7 positions matching TRBD1. CDR1 is SGHAT, CDR2 FQNNGV, per germline. The CDR3 totals 15 residues. V lost 5 bases to trimming and J lost 4 bases; unmatched junction nucleotides: 10. The CDR3 spells CASSEPTGTFYGYTF. The CDR3 DNA sequence: TGTGCCAGCAGCGAACCGACAGGGACCTTCTATGGCTACACCTTC.

The chain joins TRBV4-3 to TRBJ2-5; 12 bases line up with TRBD2. Trimming took 0 bases from V and 3 from J; bases not matched to a gene: 8. The CDR3 contains 18 residues. The germline CDR1 and CDR2 sequences are LGHNA and YSLEER. The CDR3, as DNA: TGCGCCAGCAGCCAAGATCTTAGACTAGCGGGGGTAGAAGAGACCCAGTACTTC. Translation: CASSQDLRLAGVEETQYF.

V gene TRBV5-4 combines with J gene TRBJ2-7; 10 nucleotides agree with TRBD2. Germline-derived CDR1 and CDR2 are SGHNT and YYREEE (reference sequence). V was pared by 4 bases and J by 2 bases, with 3 bases of the junction left unmatched. This CDR3 is built from 14 residues. The CDR3 here is CASSRTSGAYEQYF. DNA of the CDR3: TGTGCCAGCAGCCGGACTAGCGGAGCCTACGAGCAGTACTTC.

The rearrangement joins TRBV4-1 to TRBJ1-5; 12 bases match TRBD1. The CDR3 runs 20 residues. With 3 bases clipped from V and 0 bases from J, the junction kept 12 bases outside the gene matches. The germline CDR1 and CDR2 sequences are MGHRA and YSYEKL. CDR3 nucleotide sequence: TGCGCCAGCAGCCATACACCGGGACAGGGGGCCAGATATAGCAATCAGCCCCAGCATTTT. Protein: CASSHTPGQGARYSNQPQHF.

A single count supports this clone. The J gene is TRBJ1-3, the V gene TRBV2; possible D gene TRBD1, 6 bases. The V and J ends lost 2 bases and 0 bases respectively, with 17 bases between them. This CDR3 region has 18 residues. Per germline, CDR1 SNHLY and CDR2 FYNNEI. The CDR3 region has the DNA TGTGCCAGCAGTGAATGGTTGCAGGGGCCAAACTCTGGAAACACCATATATTTT. Translating gives CASSEWLQGPNSGNTIYF.

This chain connects TRBV4-1 to TRBJ2-3, with TRBD2 identical over 7 bases. Germline V CDR1 and CDR2: MGHRA, YSYEKL. The CDR3 consists of 14 residues. With V trimmed by 4 bases and J by 6 bases, 7 bases remained unmatched. The DNA of the CDR3 is TGCGCCAGCAGCCCGATGACTAGCAAGGATACGCAGTATTTT. Its protein is CASSPMTSKDTQYF.

The rearrangement links TRBV7-9 to TRBJ2-1, with D maybe TRBD2 (5 bases). V lost 1 base and J 10 bases, leaving 17 bases between the germline ends. This CDR3 spans 15 amino acids. Germline V CDR1 and CDR2: SEHNR, FQNEAQ (reference sequence). CDR3 amino acids: CASSLVLNIREEQFF. CDR3 nucleotide sequence: TGTGCCAGCAGCTTAGTCCTAAATATCCGGGAAGAGCAGTTCTTC.

This chain connects TRBV19 to TRBJ2-1; D remains unclear. CDR1 and CDR2 from the germline V gene are LNHDA and SQIVND (reference sequence). Trimming removed 5 bases from V and 5 bases from J, with 7 bases in between. CDR3 size: 12 residues. The CDR3 spells CASSGPNNEQFF. The DNA for the CDR3 is TGTGCCAGTAGTGGGCCCAACAATGAGCAGTTCTTC.

The chain uses TRBV27 and TRBJ2-1; 8 positions match TRBD2. Germline V gives CDR1 MNHEY, CDR2 SMNVEV (reference sequence). Losses at the gene ends were 4 bases for V and 5 bases for J; bases not matched to a gene: 4. The CDR3 length is 14 residues. In DNA form, the CDR3 reads TGTGCCAGCAGTTATATAGCGGGAAACAATGAGCAGTTCTTC. It specifies CASSYIAGNNEQFF.

The chain employs TRBV9 and TRBJ1-4; 11 bases are shared with TRBD1. Germline V CDR1 and CDR2: SGDLS, YYNGEE. The CDR3 is made up of 16 amino acids. V was clipped by 3 bases and J by 8 bases; unmatched bases: 9. The CDR3 DNA follows: TGTGCCAGCAGCGGATCCGGACAGGGGGCCAAGGAAAAACTGTTTTTT. Amino acid sequence: CASSGSGQGAKEKLFF.

V and J are TRBV5-1 and TRBJ2-7, with D possibly matching TRBD1 (6 bases). From germline, CDR1 is SGHRS and CDR2 YFSETQ. This CDR3 is built from 15 residues. V dropped 4 bases and J dropped 7 bases, with 21 bases sitting between them. CDR3 coding DNA: TGCGCCAGCAGCCTACCCGGGACAACCGGAGGTGAGCAGTACTTC. Amino acids: CASSLPGTTGGEQYF.

The genes are TRBV15 and TRBJ2-7; a weak D match, TRBD2 (5 bases). CDR1 is LNHNV, CDR2 YYDKDF, per germline (reference sequence). The V gene lost 0 bases and the J gene lost 4 bases, with 10 bases spanning the gap. This CDR3 is 14 amino acids long. For the CDR3, the DNA is TGTGCCACCAGCAGAGACCGGGGTACATACGAGCAGTACTTC. Translated, it gives CATSRDRGTYEQYF.